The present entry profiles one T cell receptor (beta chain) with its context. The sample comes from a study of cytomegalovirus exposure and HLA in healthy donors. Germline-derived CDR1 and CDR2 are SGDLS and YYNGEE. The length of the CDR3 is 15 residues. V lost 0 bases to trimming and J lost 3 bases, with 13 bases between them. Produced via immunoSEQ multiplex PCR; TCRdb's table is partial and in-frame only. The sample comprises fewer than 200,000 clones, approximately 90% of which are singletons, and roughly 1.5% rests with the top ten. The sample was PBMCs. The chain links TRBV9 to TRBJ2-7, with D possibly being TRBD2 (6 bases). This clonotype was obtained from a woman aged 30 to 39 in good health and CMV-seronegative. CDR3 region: CASSVGPGVGYEQYF. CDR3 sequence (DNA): TGTGCCAGCAGCGTAGGGCCGGGGGTCGGCTACGAGCAGTACTTC.